These 23 T cell receptor beta chains share one sample of origin, sequenced in a study of cytomegalovirus exposure and HLA in healthy donors (dated by TCRdb to about 2017). Libraries were built with the immunoSEQ multiplex PCR assay. The multiplex PCR relied on a mix of 60 forward primers for TCR Vbeta segments and 13 reverse primers for TCR Jbeta segments. Not all clones reach the TCRdb copy of this immuneACCESS table, which keeps in-frame sequences only. Checked studies attribute under half of the gap to unresolved V genes and leave the rest unexplained. Within this sample are some 120,000 clones, with 70% to 85% of them counted one time only. The top ten constitute roughly 4% of the sample. Sequenced: PBMCs. All receptors come from a human donor in good health.

The chain combines TRBV7-9 with TRBJ1-2, with 8 bases identical to TRBD1. After removal of 5 bases from V and 8 bases from J, the junction contained 1 base not matched to a gene. CDR3 size: 11 residues. In germline, CDR1 is SEHNR, CDR2 FQNEAQ (reference sequence). CDR3 bases: TGTGCCAGCAGCGACAGGGGAGGCTACACCTTC. Encoded protein: CASSDRGGYTF.

This chain joins TRBV6-5 and TRBJ1-2; the match to TRBD1 covers 9 bases. CDR3 size: 15 residues. Per germline, CDR1 MNHEY and CDR2 SVGAGI. The V gene end was trimmed by 5 bases and the J gene end by 4 bases; junction bases not matched to a gene: 8. In DNA form, the CDR3 reads TGTGCCAGCAGTGGGGGGGACAGGGTTAGCTATGGCTACACCTTC. It encodes CASSGGDRVSYGYTF.

The chain carries TRBV19 and TRBJ2-1, with D possibly being TRBD1 (6 bases). The CDR3 totals 15 residues. Germline V gene sequence: CDR1 LNHDA, CDR2 SQIVND (reference sequence). V was cut by 3 bases and J by 2 bases, with 11 bases left in between. CDR3 nucleotides: TGTGCCAGTAGTATTTTTTGGACAGCCTACAATGAGCAGTTCTTC. Its translation is CASSIFWTAYNEQFF.

The V and J genes are TRBV28 and TRBJ1-4; D not certain. This CDR3 spans 15 amino acids. The V end lost 2 bases, the J end lost 3 bases, and 10 bases lay between the germline ends. The germline CDR1 and CDR2 sequences are MDHEN and SYDVKM. CDR3 in DNA: TGTGCCAGCAGTTTAGGGCAGGAAGCTAATGAAAAACTGTTTTTT. Amino acids: CASSLGQEANEKLFF.

V and J are TRBV6-5 and TRBJ2-1, with 7 bases lining up with TRBD1. V lost 2 bases to trimming and J lost 5 bases; unmatched junction nucleotides: 6. Germline CDR1 reads MNHEY; CDR2 reads SVGAGI. This CDR3 spans 15 amino acids. The CDR3 DNA reads as TGTGCCAGCAGTTACCCCGGGACAGCCAACAATGAGCAGTTCTTC. This sequence encodes CASSYPGTANNEQFF.

The chain employs TRBV29-1 and TRBJ2-5; maybe TRBD2 (6 bases). CDR1 and CDR2 (germline): SQVTM, ANQGSEA. The CDR3 contains 15 residues. The germline V and J ends were trimmed by 3 bases and 2 bases, with 16 bases remaining between them. The CDR3 DNA is TGCAGCGTTGATGGGTTGGGGGGACTTCAAGAGACCCAGTACTTC. Amino acids: CSVDGLGGLQETQYF.

There are a few counts of this clone. The chain employs TRBV11-3 and TRBJ2-3; D may be TRBD2 (5 bases). The CDR3 runs to 12 residues. CDR1 and CDR2 from the germline V gene are SGHNT and YENEEA. The V gene lost 5 bases and the J gene lost 7 bases, with 10 bases spanning the gap. This CDR3 reads CASSPPGNTQYF. The CDR3 nucleotides read TGTGCCAGCAGCCCCCCCGGGAATACGCAGTATTTT.

The sample holds one count of this clone. The V and J genes are TRBV7-2 and TRBJ1-1; 7 bases fit TRBD1. After removal of 6 bases from V and 0 bases from J, the junction contained 10 bases not matched to a gene. This CDR3 has 16 amino acids. Germline V gene sequence: CDR1 SGHTA, CDR2 FQGNSA. CDR3 nucleotides: TGTGCCAGCAGTTGGGGGCCGGGACAGATGAACACTGAAGCTTTCTTT. Its protein is CASSWGPGQMNTEAFF.

The chain couples TRBV5-4 to TRBJ2-6; TRBD1 agrees at 8 bases. In germline, CDR1 is SGHNT, CDR2 YYREEE (reference sequence). The CDR3 covers 17 residues. J lost 0 bases, V lost 3 bases, and 5 bases had no gene match. For the CDR3, the DNA is TGTGCCAGCAGCTCTGGGACAGGAATCTCTGGGGCCAACGTCCTGACTTTC. Encoded protein: CASSSGTGISGANVLTF.

This clone was observed a handful of times. This chain uses TRBV6-6 with TRBJ2-5; 7 nucleotides line up with TRBD1. The J segment lost 0 bases and the V segment lost 6 bases, leaving 7 bases of the junction unmatched. This CDR3 has 15 residues. Germline CDR1 MNHNY, CDR2 SVGAGI (reference sequence). The CDR3 reads CASSLGQEDQETQYF. CDR3 in DNA: TGTGCCAGCAGCTTAGGACAGGAAGACCAAGAGACCCAGTACTTC.

The genes are TRBV10-1 and TRBJ1-3; 7 bases match TRBD1. CDR1 and CDR2 from the germline V gene are WNHNN and SYGVQD (reference sequence). The CDR3 is 16 amino acids. V shed 0 bases and J 1 base; nucleotides not matched to a gene: 3. The CDR3, as DNA: TGCGCCAGCAGTGAGTCCGGGACAGAATCTGGAAACACCATATATTTT. Translated: CASSESGTESGNTIYF.

The chain uses TRBV9 and TRBJ1-4; 7 positions match TRBD1. Germline V gives CDR1 SGDLS, CDR2 YYNGEE. This CDR3 has 18 residues. Trimming removed 5 bases from V and 2 bases from J; junction bases left unmatched: 15. Written as DNA, the CDR3 is TGTGCCAGCAGTACTAGACAGGGAGGTTTTTCTACTAATGAAAAACTGTTTTTT. Protein product: CASSTRQGGFSTNEKLFF.

This clone was observed a handful of times. The CDR3, as DNA: TGTGCCAGCAGTTTATATCATGGGACTAGCGGAGACATTGCCAAAAACATTCAGTACTTC. Its protein is CASSLYHGTSGDIAKNIQYF. The chain has TRBV28 and TRBJ2-4; 11 nucleotides match TRBD2. V was pared by 1 base and J by 1 base, with 12 bases of the junction left unmatched. The germline CDR1 and CDR2 sequences are MDHEN and SYDVKM. CDR3 length: 20 residues.

This clone was seen more than once but under ten times. The rearrangement uses TRBV20-1 and TRBJ2-7; tentative D call: TRBD1 (6 bases). This CDR3 is built from 11 residues. Trimming took off 6 bases at V and 3 bases at J, with 9 bases between the two ends. The germline V gene encodes CDR1 DFQATT and CDR2 SNEGSKA (reference sequence). CDR3 loop: CSARQDYEQYF. CDR3 DNA: TGCAGTGCGCGACAGGACTACGAGCAGTACTTC.

This chain links TRBV2 with TRBJ2-1, with 11 bases identical to TRBD1. The trim removed 7 bases at V and 7 bases at J, leaving 9 bases unmatched. Germline V gene data show CDR1 as SNHLY and CDR2 as FYNNEI. CDR3 length: 15 residues. The CDR3 sequence: CASTSLGQGENEQFF. CDR3 sequence (DNA): TGTGCCAGCACCTCATTGGGACAGGGGGAAAATGAGCAGTTCTTC. The variable domain in full, with the rest retrieved from reference TRBV2 and TRBJ2-1, is EPEVTQTPSHQVTQMGQEVILRCVPISNHLYFYWYRQILGQKVEFLVSFYNNEISEKSEIFDDQFSVERPDGSNFTLKIRSTKLEDSAMYFCASTSLGQGENEQFFGPGTRLTVL.

CDR3 nucleotide sequence: TGTGCCAGCAGCTCCCCCGCGGGAGATACGCAGTATTTT. Protein: CASSSPAGDTQYF. The rearrangement links TRBV7-6 to TRBJ2-3, with D perhaps TRBD2 (5 bases). Germline V gene sequence: CDR1 SGHVS, CDR2 FNYEAQ. V shed 4 bases and J shed 5 bases, with 10 bases lying between them. The CDR3 is 13 residues long. The full variable domain, its missing parts supplied by reference TRBV7-6 and TRBJ2-3, is GAGVSQSPRYKVTKRGQDVALRCDPISGHVSLYWYRQALGQGPEFLTYFNYEAQQDKSGLPNDRFSAERPEGSISTLTIQRTEQRDSAMYRCASSSPAGDTQYFGPGTRLTVL.

The J gene is TRBJ2-2, the V gene TRBV7-9; D is uncertain. The V end lost 3 bases, the J end lost 5 bases, and 4 bases lay between the germline ends. Per germline, CDR1 SEHNR and CDR2 FQNEAQ (reference sequence). This CDR3 is 12 amino acids long. The CDR3 sequence is CASSLSTGELFF. The CDR3 DNA sequence: TGTGCCAGCAGCTTGTCTACCGGGGAGCTGTTTTTT.

V and J are TRBV7-9 and TRBJ1-3; D remains ambiguous. Trimming cost V 1 base and J 0 bases, with 13 bases left between them. This CDR3 region has 17 residues. CDR1 is SEHNR and CDR2 is FQNEAQ in the germline V gene (reference sequence). For the CDR3, the DNA is TGTGCCAGCAGCTTAGGAGTTCGCTTAGACTCTGGAAACACCATATATTTT. This encodes CASSLGVRLDSGNTIYF.

The V and J genes are TRBV5-6 and TRBJ2-2; the match to TRBD1 covers 11 bases. The CDR3 spans 15 residues. V lost 2 bases and J lost 6; bases outside the gene matches: 3. Looked up from germline, CDR1 is SGHDT and CDR2 is YYEEEE. CDR3 DNA: TGTGCCAGCAGCTTTCCGGGACAGGGGGCCGGGGAGCTGTTTTTT. Translating it yields CASSFPGQGAGELFF.

V is TRBV10-3 and J is TRBJ2-5; TRBD2 aligns across 12 bases. This CDR3 has 16 amino acids. The junction had 12 bases not matched to a gene; V was cut back by 10 bases and J by 3 bases. Germline values: CDR1 ENHRY, CDR2 SYGVKD. CDR3 region: CASRPTSGRTKETQYF. The CDR3 coding sequence is TGTGCCAGCAGACCAACTAGCGGGAGGACGAAAGAGACCCAGTACTTC.

The count of this clone is one. J is TRBJ2-3 and V is TRBV9; no definite D call. This CDR3 spans 12 amino acids. The V and J ends lost 3 bases and 2 bases respectively, with 4 bases between them. The germline V gene encodes CDR1 SGDLS and CDR2 YYNGEE. The CDR3 is CASSAYTDTQYF. CDR3 nucleotide sequence: TGTGCCAGCAGCGCGTACACAGATACGCAGTATTTT.

The chain joins TRBV27 to TRBJ2-7, with TRBD1 matching 9 bases. Germline CDR1 is MNHEY and CDR2 is SMNVEV (reference sequence). V trimming: 9 bases; J trimming: 0 bases; junction bases outside the gene matches: 6. This CDR3 contains 14 residues. The CDR3 spells CASGTGKASYEQYF. The CDR3 DNA follows: TGTGCCAGTGGGACAGGGAAGGCCTCCTACGAGCAGTACTTC.

V and J are TRBV5-6 and TRBJ2-1, with D perhaps TRBD2 (6 bases). The CDR3 runs to 15 residues. Between the trimmed V and J ends, which lost 0 bases and 7 bases, there was a span of 14 bases. In germline, CDR1 is SGHDT, CDR2 YYEEEE. DNA of the CDR3: TGTGCCAGCAGCTTGGGACGGGAGCCCAAGAATGAGCAGTTCTTC. This translates into CASSLGREPKNEQFF.